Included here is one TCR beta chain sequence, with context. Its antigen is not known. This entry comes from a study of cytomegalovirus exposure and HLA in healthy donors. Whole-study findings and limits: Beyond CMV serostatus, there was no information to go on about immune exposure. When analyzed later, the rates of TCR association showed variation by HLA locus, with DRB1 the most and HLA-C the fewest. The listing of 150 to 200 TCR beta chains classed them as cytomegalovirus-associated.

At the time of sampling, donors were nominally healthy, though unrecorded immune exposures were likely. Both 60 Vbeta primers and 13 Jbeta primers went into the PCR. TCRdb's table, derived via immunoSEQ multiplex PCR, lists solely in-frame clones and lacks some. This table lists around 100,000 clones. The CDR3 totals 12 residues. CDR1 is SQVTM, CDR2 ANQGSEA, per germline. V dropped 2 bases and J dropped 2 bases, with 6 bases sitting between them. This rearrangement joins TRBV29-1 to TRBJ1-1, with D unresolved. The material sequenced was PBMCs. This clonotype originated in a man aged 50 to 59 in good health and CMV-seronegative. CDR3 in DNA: TGCAGCGTTGAATCTCTAAACACTGAAGCTTTCTTT. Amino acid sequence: CSVESLNTEAFF.